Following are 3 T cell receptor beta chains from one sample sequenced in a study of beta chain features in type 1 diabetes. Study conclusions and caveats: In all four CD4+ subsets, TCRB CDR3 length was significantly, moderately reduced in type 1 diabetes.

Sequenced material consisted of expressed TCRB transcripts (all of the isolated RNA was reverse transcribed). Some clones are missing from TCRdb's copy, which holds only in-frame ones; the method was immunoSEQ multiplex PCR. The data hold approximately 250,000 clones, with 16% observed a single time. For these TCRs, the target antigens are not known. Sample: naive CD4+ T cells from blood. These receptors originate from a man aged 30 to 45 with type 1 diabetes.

The CDR3 sequence is CASRPTTYSNQPQHF. The DNA of the CDR3 is TGTGCCAGCAGGCCGACAACCTATAGCAATCAGCCCCAGCATTTT. The chain recombines TRBV27 with TRBJ1-5; D uncertain. The CDR3 sequence is 15 residues long. The germline V and J ends were trimmed by 6 bases and 0 bases, with 12 bases remaining between them. The germline V gene has CDR1 MNHEY and CDR2 SMNVEV (reference sequence).

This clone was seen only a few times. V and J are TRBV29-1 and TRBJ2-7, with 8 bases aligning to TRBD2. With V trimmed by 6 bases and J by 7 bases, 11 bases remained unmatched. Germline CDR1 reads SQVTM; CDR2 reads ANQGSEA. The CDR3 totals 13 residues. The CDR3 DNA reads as TGCAGCGTCCGAGGACTAGCTCTTACGGAGCAGTACTTC. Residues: CSVRGLALTEQYF.

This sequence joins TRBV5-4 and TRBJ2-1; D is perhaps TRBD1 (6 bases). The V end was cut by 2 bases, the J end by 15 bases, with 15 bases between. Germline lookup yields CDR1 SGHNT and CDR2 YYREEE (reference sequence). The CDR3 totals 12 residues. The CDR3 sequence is CASSFERGNSFF. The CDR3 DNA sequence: TGTGCCAGCAGCTTCGAGAGGGGGAATTCGTTCTTC.